This TCR beta chain was obtained from a study of T cell responses to AZD1222 COVID-19 vaccine. Study-wide results and limits: Vaccination with two AZD1222 doses was followed by a rise in Spike-specific TCR breadth and depth. With dominance at 160-218 and 743-854, vaccine-associated CD4 TCRs spanned spike. Unmutated variant regions are reportedly targeted by nearly half of spike-specific TCRs.

CDR1 and CDR2 (germline): MNHNY, SVGAGI (reference sequence). Deletions cut 10 bases from V and 3 bases from J, with 9 bases between. The CDR3 runs 11 residues. Some clones are missing from TCRdb's copy, which holds only in-frame ones; the method was immunoSEQ multiplex PCR. The table lists under 150,000 clones, more than 85% of them singletons. In the case of this clone: Its target is not known.

This clonotype originated in an adult in good health. V is TRBV6-6 and J is TRBJ1-2, with D possibly TRBD1 on 5 matching bases. The material was peripheral blood, obtained on day 0 of AZD1222 vaccination. CDR3: CAIRVDYGYTF. The CDR3 DNA follows: TGTGCCATCAGGGTTGACTATGGCTACACCTTC.